The clone carrying this TCR beta chain occurred a few times. Its antigen remains unknown. A much larger clone is a single base away; this may be a read error. The length of the CDR3 is 13 residues. In germline, CDR1 is SGHAT, CDR2 FQDESV (reference sequence). The entry originates in a study of read filtering for tumor transcriptome and immune sequencing. In the study overall: Whole-transcriptome libraries were prepared after DNase treatment. RNA-seq yielded only about 75 to 1,400 TCR reads, IR-seq about 3.5 to 11 million.

The library was built from about 400 ng RNA with molecular barcoded adaptors for alpha/delta and beta/gamma chains. TCRdb reprocessed the reads with MiXCR, giving one entry per CDR3 protein. The sample includes 130,000 or so distinct CDR3 sequences, around 13% seen only once; the top ten take just under 8.5%. Study conclusions and caveats: Even smaller IR-seq throughput identified most shared clonotypes. In IR-seq, single-read clonotypes were about 80% of clonotypes but about 3.5% of reads.

The clonotype comes from a donor aged 40 or over with multiple myeloma. The rearrangement joins TRBV11-1 to TRBJ2-1; D may be TRBD2 (5 bases). Sequencing was performed on a population of CD138-negative cells sorted from bone marrow. In DNA, the CDR3 is TGTGCCAGCGGGAGTCGGTCCTACAATGGGCAGTTCTTC. It yields the protein CASGSRSYNGQFF.